Shown below are 26 T cell receptor beta chains from a single sample sequenced in a study of T cells in Graves' hyperthyroidism and ophthalmopathy. RNA transcripts yielded amplified TCR beta CDR3 regions. HTBI primers drove first-round RT-PCR of the TCR CDR3. TCRdb re-analysed the multiplex PCR reads in MiXCR, keeping a single row per CDR3 protein. The sample lists hundreds of thousands of distinct CDR3 sequences; approximately 16% were seen once. Input material: blood. These receptors all stem from a woman in her late teens or twenties with Graves' hyperthyroidism.

This clonotype was detected many times. The chain recombines TRBV14 with TRBJ2-5; D might be TRBD1 or TRBD2, each matching 6 bases. Trimming removed 5 bases at V and 5 bases at J, with 18 bases between. CDR1 is SGHDN, CDR2 FVKESK, per germline. The CDR3 runs 15 residues. The CDR3 nucleotides read TGTGCCAGCAGCAAAAGGAGGGGGGAAGTGGAGACCCAGTACTTC. Encoded protein: CASSKRRGEVETQYF.

This clonotype has a count of ten or more. The V gene is TRBV20-1, the J gene TRBJ2-3; D gene uncertain. In germline, CDR1 is DFQATT, CDR2 SNEGSKA (reference sequence). With 0 bases removed from V and 4 bases from J, the gap between germline ends came to 8 bases. The CDR3 has 13 residues. Here the CDR3 reads CSARDGPADTQYF. CDR3 bases: TGCAGTGCTAGAGATGGTCCTGCAGATACGCAGTATTTT.

This clonotype showed up just a few times. The V gene is TRBV19, the J gene TRBJ1-2; possible D gene TRBD1, 6 bases. The CDR3 is made up of 13 amino acids. CDR1 LNHDA and CDR2 SQIVND come from the germline V gene (reference sequence). Trimming removed 5 bases from V and 8 bases from J, with 15 bases in between. The DNA for the CDR3 is TGTGCCAGTAGTTTTGACAGGACAAGCGGCTACACCTTC. Translated, it gives CASSFDRTSGYTF.

With respect to this clonotype: This may come from a read error, since a much larger clone is one base off. V and J are TRBV7-9 and TRBJ2-1, with unresolved D. The germline V and J ends were trimmed by 5 bases and 8 bases, with 13 bases remaining between them. Germline loops: CDR1 SEHNR, CDR2 FQNEAQ (reference sequence). The CDR3 totals 13 residues. CDR3: CASSVEAEYEQFF. The CDR3 DNA sequence: TGTGCCAGCAGCGTAGAGGCAGAATATGAGCAGTTCTTC.

This clonotype was counted a few times. The V and J genes are TRBV12-3 or TRBV12-4 and TRBJ1-2, with D maybe TRBD1 (6 bases). The CDR3 sequence is 18 residues long. Trimming removed 7 bases from V and 8 bases from J, with 32 bases in between. CDR3 bases: TGTGCCAGCACGGGTGCGGGACGGCAGGGGACCCCAACGGGAGGCTACACCTTC. It translates to CASTGAGRQGTPTGGYTF.

The chain combines TRBV10-1 with TRBJ2-7; D unclear. Trimming took 2 bases from V and 3 from J, leaving 8 bases between them. CDR3 length equals 13 residues. Germline V CDR1 and CDR2: WNHNN, SYGVQD (reference sequence). DNA for the CDR3: TGCGCCAGCAGTGAGGGGGAAAGCTACGAGCAGTACTTC. It specifies CASSEGESYEQYF.

There are many counts of this clonotype. The chain carries TRBV5-1 and TRBJ2-1; D may be TRBD1 (5 bases). CDR1 SGHRS and CDR2 YFSETQ come from the germline V gene. The CDR3 covers 13 residues. V was shortened by 0 bases and J by 8 bases, with 9 bases between the two germline ends. The CDR3 loop reads CASSLARVDEQFF. DNA for the CDR3: TGCGCCAGCAGCTTGGCCAGGGTCGATGAGCAGTTCTTC.

The chain employs TRBV27 and TRBJ2-7; TRBD1 agrees at 7 bases. Losses at the gene ends were 6 bases for V and 0 bases for J; bases not matched to a gene: 11. The CDR3 extends over 16 amino acids. Per the germline V gene, CDR1 is MNHEY and CDR2 is SMNVEV (reference sequence). The CDR3 protein is CASSRQGQRSSYEQYF. In DNA form, the CDR3 reads TGTGCCAGCAGCCGTCAGGGACAGAGGAGCTCCTACGAGCAGTACTTC.

Only a few counts were recorded for this clonotype. The rearrangement uses TRBV28 and TRBJ2-3; possibly TRBD1 for D (5 bases). The CDR3 has 15 amino acids. Looked up from germline, CDR1 is MDHEN and CDR2 is SYDVKM. V lost 5 bases and J lost 0, with 12 bases in between. This CDR3 reads CASSDARASTDTQYF. DNA of the CDR3: TGTGCCAGCAGTGACGCCAGGGCCAGCACAGATACGCAGTATTTT.

This clonotype was detected many times. This sequence joins TRBV28 and TRBJ1-2; 9 bases are a match to TRBD1. Germline CDR1 and CDR2: MDHEN and SYDVKM. CDR3 size: 14 residues. The V and J ends lost 3 bases and 6 bases, in that order; junction bases with no gene match: 5. This CDR3 reads CASSFGQGRNGYTF. CDR3 bases: TGTGCCAGCAGTTTCGGACAGGGGCGTAATGGCTACACCTTC.

This clonotype was found many times. CDR3 nucleotides: TGTGCCAGCAGTTTATTCGGCAGGGAATTTGGTCAGCCCCAGCATTTT. Its translation: CASSLFGREFGQPQHF. The V and J genes are TRBV28 and TRBJ1-5; D might be TRBD1 (5 bases). Per the germline V gene, CDR1 is MDHEN and CDR2 is SYDVKM. V shed 1 base and J shed 6 bases, with 16 bases lying between them. There are 16 residues in the CDR3. Based on the CDR3 plus reference TRBV28 and TRBJ1-5, the full variable domain is DVKVTQSSRYLVKRTGEKVFLECVQDMDHENMFWYRQDPGLGLRLIYFSYDVKMKEKGDIPEGYSVSREKKERFSLILESASTNQTSMYLCASSLFGREFGQPQHFGDGTRLSIL.

This clonotype was detected only a few times. J is TRBJ1-3 and V is TRBV6-1; D gene uncertain. Germline V lookup: CDR1 MNHNS, CDR2 SASEGT. This CDR3 has 16 amino acids. V was clipped by 2 bases and J by 0 bases, with 11 bases between them. CDR3 sequence: CASSERAGYSGNTIYF. The DNA for the CDR3 is TGTGCCAGCAGTGAAAGGGCGGGGTACTCTGGAAACACCATATATTTT.

The table lists this clonotype with many counts. This chain joins TRBV24-1 and TRBJ2-2, with D possibly matching TRBD1 (5 bases). This CDR3 region has 13 residues. Germline assignment: CDR1 KGHDR and CDR2 SFDVKD. V gave up 6 bases and J gave up 7 bases, with 11 bases separating them. CDR3 DNA sequence: TGTGCCACCAGTAGTTCAGGGATCGGGGAGCTGTTTTTT. Its translation is CATSSSGIGELFF.

This clonotype came up a few times. The rearrangement joins TRBV5-1 to TRBJ1-4; 8 bases are shared with TRBD1. This CDR3 is built from 15 residues. CDR1 is SGHRS and CDR2 is YFSETQ in the germline V gene. Trimming took 2 bases from V and 7 from J; bases not matched to a gene: 7. CDR3 nucleotides: TGCGCCAGCAGCTTTGCAGGGGGCAAGGGTGAAAAACTGTTTTTT. It yields the protein CASSFAGGKGEKLFF.

CDR3 amino acids: CASSYRRQEYYGYTF. The CDR3 coding sequence is TGTGCCAGCAGTTACCGCCGACAGGAATACTATGGCTACACCTTC. V and J are TRBV6-2 or TRBV6-3 and TRBJ1-2; a weak D match, TRBD1 (6 bases). The CDR3 covers 15 residues. Trimming stripped 2 bases from V and 3 bases from J, with 13 bases between. In germline, CDR1 is MNHEY, CDR2 SVGEGT.

This clonotype was picked up many times. The genes are TRBV7-3 and TRBJ2-5, with 7 bases identical to TRBD1. J gave up 2 bases and V 5 bases, and 2 bases lay outside the gene matches. Germline CDR1 and CDR2: SGHTA and FQGTGA. There are 13 residues in the CDR3. The CDR3 bases are TGTGCCAGCAGCAGGGGACAGCAAGAGACCCAGTACTTC. Protein: CASSRGQQETQYF.

This clonotype was detected ten times or more. The genes are TRBV30 and TRBJ1-1, with 8 positions matching TRBD1. The germline CDR1 and CDR2 sequences are GTSNPN and SVGIG (reference sequence). The CDR3 is made up of 14 amino acids. The trim removed 2 bases at V and 1 base at J, leaving 3 bases unmatched. The CDR3 sequence: CAWSWGQANTEAFF. CDR3 nucleotides: TGTGCCTGGAGTTGGGGACAGGCGAACACTGAAGCTTTCTTT.

The sample holds many counts of this clonotype. The V and J genes are TRBV2 and TRBJ1-2; no definite D call. The CDR3 length is 10 residues. The germline CDR1 and CDR2 sequences are SNHLY and FYNNEI. With 7 bases removed from V and 7 bases from J, the gap between germline ends came to 7 bases. The CDR3 loop is CASIRTGYTF. The CDR3 DNA follows: TGTGCCAGCATTCGAACTGGCTACACCTTC.

This clonotype showed up many times. The gene calls are TRBV3-1 and TRBJ1-1; D is ambiguous. The CDR3 consists of 16 residues. V was pared by 4 bases and J by 11 bases, with 26 bases between. The germline gives CDR1 LGHDT, CDR2 YNNKEL (reference sequence). CDR3 sequence reads: CASSPSTGGRVEVAFF. The CDR3 DNA reads TGTGCCAGCAGCCCTTCGACCGGAGGAAGGGTTGAAGTGGCTTTCTTT.

This chain uses TRBV12-3 or TRBV12-4 with TRBJ1-1; tentative D call: TRBD1 (5 bases). V shed 5 bases and J shed 6 bases, with 16 bases lying between them. This CDR3 has 14 residues. CDR3 residues: CASSQAGAAPEAFF. In DNA form, the CDR3 reads TGTGCCAGCAGTCAGGCTGGGGCGGCCCCTGAAGCTTTCTTT.

The chain has TRBV24-1 and TRBJ1-1, with a possible D match to TRBD1 (6 bases). The ends were cut back, 4 bases at V and 1 base at J, with 9 bases in the middle. The CDR3 has 14 amino acids. CDR1 KGHDR and CDR2 SFDVKD come from the germline V gene. This chain's CDR3 is CATSEVRGNTEAFF. CDR3 DNA: TGTGCCACCAGTGAGGTCAGGGGGAACACTGAAGCTTTCTTT.

This clonotype has at least ten counts. CDR3 amino acids: CASSGGSGGLTDTQYF. The DNA of the CDR3 is TGTGCCAGCAGCGGGGGGAGTGGTGGCCTCACAGATACGCAGTATTTT. The chain joins TRBV7-2 to TRBJ2-3; D possibly corresponds to TRBD2 (6 bases). CDR3 length: 16 amino acids. Germline CDR1 and CDR2: SGHTA and FQGNSA. Trimming took 5 bases from V and 2 from J, leaving 17 bases between them.

The rearrangement joins TRBV6-4 to TRBJ2-3, with TRBD2 identical over 8 bases. This CDR3 has 14 residues. Germline CDR1 MRHNA, CDR2 SNTAGT. V shed 3 bases, J shed 4 bases, and the junction held 3 bases outside the gene matches. The CDR3 DNA is TGTGCCAGCAGTGAAGCGGGAGATCCAGATACGCAGTATTTT. This gives the protein CASSEAGDPDTQYF.

This clonotype was counted between two and nine times. CDR3 bases: TGTGCCAGCAGCCAAGTAGATGGCCCCGGCTACACCTTC. This codes for CASSQVDGPGYTF. The chain uses TRBV14 and TRBJ1-2; D remains unclear. Trimming stripped 1 base from V and 8 bases from J, with 11 bases between. This CDR3 is built from 13 residues. Germline values: CDR1 SGHDN, CDR2 FVKESK.

The chain joins TRBV7-2 to TRBJ2-7, with 7 nucleotides matching TRBD1. The V and J ends lost 5 bases and 4 bases, in that order; junction bases with no gene match: 8. The CDR3 consists of 14 residues. The V gene's germline CDR1 is SGHTA and CDR2 FQGNSA. Here the CDR3 reads CASSAYRGSYEQYF. Written as DNA, the CDR3 is TGTGCCAGCAGCGCGTACAGGGGATCTTACGAGCAGTACTTC. The full variable domain, its missing parts supplied by reference TRBV7-2 and TRBJ2-7, is GAGVSQSPSNKVTEKGKDVELRCDPISGHTALYWYRQSLGQGLEFLIYFQGNSAPDKSGLPSDRFSAERTGGSVSTLTIQRTQQEDSAVYLCASSAYRGSYEQYFGPGTRLTVT.

This clonotype has a handful of counts. The rearrangement uses TRBV5-1 and TRBJ2-3, with TRBD1 as a possible D gene (6 bases). The CDR3 length is 16 residues. Looked up from germline, CDR1 is SGHRS and CDR2 is YFSETQ. The V and J ends lost 0 bases and 0 bases respectively, with 11 bases between them. The CDR3 here is CASSLGWGLSTDTQYF. The DNA of the CDR3 is TGCGCCAGCAGCTTGGGTTGGGGGCTGAGCACAGATACGCAGTATTTT.